This T cell receptor (beta chain) was sequenced for a study of T-cell reconstitution after alpha-beta-depleted transplantation in children. Researchers prepared the TCRbeta library using unique molecular identifiers, the study reports. TCRdb reanalysed the PCR reads using MiXCR and keeps one entry per CDR3 protein. The sample records some 300,000 distinct CDR3 sequences, 10% to 13% being singletons. The clonotype originates from a human donor who donated a stem cell graft to a child with acute lymphoblastic leukemia. This material consisted of PBMCs from the stem cell graft donor, taken from the stem cell graft.

The CDR3 sequence is CASSQDVGAPGRVQYF. The DNA of the CDR3 is TGCGCCAGCAGCCAAGACGTGGGGGCCCCAGGTCGGGTTCAGTACTTC. This rearrangement joins TRBV4-3 to TRBJ2-4; tentatively, D is TRBD1 (6 bases). The CDR3 loop spans 16 amino acids. Per germline, CDR1 LGHNA and CDR2 YSLEER. Trimming left V 0 bases short and J 11 bases short, with 20 bases between.